The table lists the clone carrying this TCR beta chain with a few counts. Its antigen is undetermined. Per the germline V gene, CDR1 is ENHRY and CDR2 is SYGVKD. Trimming stripped 6 bases from V and 5 bases from J, with 7 bases between. This CDR3 is 11 amino acids long. The record originates from a study of cytomegalovirus exposure and HLA in healthy donors. Broader study findings: By HLA locus, TCR association rates varied in a later analysis, with DRB1 showing the most and HLA-C the fewest.

Researchers ran the PCR with 60 Vbeta and 13 Jbeta primers. TCRdb's table, derived via immunoSEQ multiplex PCR, lists solely in-frame clones and lacks some. Of around 200,000 clones listed, roughly four fifths are singletons. The origin of this receptor is a man under 40 in good health and CMV-seronegative. What was sequenced was PBMCs. This chain connects TRBV10-3 to TRBJ1-2; D perhaps matches TRBD1 (5 bases). CDR3 DNA sequence: TGTGCCATCAGGGACATATATGGCTACACCTTC. This translates into CAIRDIYGYTF.